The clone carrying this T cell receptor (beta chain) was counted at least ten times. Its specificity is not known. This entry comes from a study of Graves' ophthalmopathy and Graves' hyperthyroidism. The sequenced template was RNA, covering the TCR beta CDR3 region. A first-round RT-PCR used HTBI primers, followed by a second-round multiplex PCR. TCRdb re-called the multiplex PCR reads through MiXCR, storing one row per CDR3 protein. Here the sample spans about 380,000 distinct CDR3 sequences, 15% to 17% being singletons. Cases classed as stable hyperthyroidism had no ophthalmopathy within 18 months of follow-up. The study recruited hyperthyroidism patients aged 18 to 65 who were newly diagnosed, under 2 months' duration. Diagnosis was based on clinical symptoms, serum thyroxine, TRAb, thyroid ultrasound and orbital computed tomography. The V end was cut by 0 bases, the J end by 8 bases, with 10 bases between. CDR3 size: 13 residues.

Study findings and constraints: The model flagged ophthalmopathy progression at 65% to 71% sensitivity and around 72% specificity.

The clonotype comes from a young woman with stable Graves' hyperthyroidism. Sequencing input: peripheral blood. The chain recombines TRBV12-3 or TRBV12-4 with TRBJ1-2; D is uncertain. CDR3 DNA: TGTGCCAGCAGTTTAGCGCTGCGGCAAGGCTACACCTTC. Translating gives CASSLALRQGYTF.